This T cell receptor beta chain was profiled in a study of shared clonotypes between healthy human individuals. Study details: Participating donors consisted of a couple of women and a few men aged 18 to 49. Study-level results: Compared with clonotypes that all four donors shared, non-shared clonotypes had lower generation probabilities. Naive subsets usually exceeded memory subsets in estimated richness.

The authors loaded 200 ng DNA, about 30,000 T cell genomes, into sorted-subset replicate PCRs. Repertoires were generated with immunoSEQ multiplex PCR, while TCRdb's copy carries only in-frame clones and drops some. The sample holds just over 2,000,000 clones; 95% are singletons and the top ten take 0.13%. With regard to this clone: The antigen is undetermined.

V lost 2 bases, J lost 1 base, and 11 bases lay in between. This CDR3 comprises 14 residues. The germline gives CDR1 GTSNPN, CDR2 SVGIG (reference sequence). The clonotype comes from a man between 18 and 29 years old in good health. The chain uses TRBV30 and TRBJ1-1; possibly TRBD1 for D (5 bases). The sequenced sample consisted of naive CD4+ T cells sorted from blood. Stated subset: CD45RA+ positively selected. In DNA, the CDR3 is TGTGCCTGGAGTTTCCAGGGTGCGAACACTGAAGCTTTCTTT. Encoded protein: CAWSFQGANTEAFF. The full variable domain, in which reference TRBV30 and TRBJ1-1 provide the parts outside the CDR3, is SQTIHQWPATLVQPVGSPLSLECTVEGTSNPNLYWYRQAAGRGLQLLFYSVGIGQISSEVPQNLSASRPQDRQFILSSKKLLLSDSGFYLCAWSFQGANTEAFFGQGTRLTVV.